Listed here is a single T cell receptor beta chain. Germline CDR1 and CDR2: MNHEY and SMNVEV (reference sequence). The CDR3 sequence is 14 residues long. V shed 5 bases and J 2 bases; nucleotides not matched to a gene: 4. Assay used: immunoSEQ multiplex PCR; TCRdb lists only in-frame clones, some missing. This sample yields 73,000 or so clones, of which roughly 88% are seen a single time; roughly 9.5% belongs to the top ten. This record belongs to a study of T cell changes during pregnancy in multiple sclerosis. The origin of this receptor is a female donor in good health, enrolled as a control in a pregnancy study. The sample in question was peripheral blood, obtained after pregnancy. J is TRBJ2-7 and V is TRBV27; TRBD1 matches at 9 bases. The CDR3 nucleotides are TGTGCCAGCAGTCCATGGACAGGGGCCTACGAGCAGTACTTC. Protein product: CASSPWTGAYEQYF.